These 8 T cell receptor beta chains were sequenced from one sample in a study of blood T cell repertoires in COVID-19. The protocol was immunoSEQ multiplex PCR, while the TCRdb copy is restricted to in-frame clones and leaves out a portion. The data show over 120,000 clones, roughly 79% seen once. The sequenced sample was peripheral blood. These receptors were collected from a human donor in a cohort sampled during active COVID-19.

J is TRBJ1-4 and V is TRBV28, with TRBD1 matching over 10 bases. Germline CDR1 is MDHEN and CDR2 is SYDVKM. The CDR3 runs to 15 residues. V lost 4 bases to trimming and J lost 4 bases; unmatched junction nucleotides: 3. The CDR3 nucleotides are TGTGCCAGCAGTTGGGACAGGGGAATTAATGAAAAACTGTTTTTT. It translates to CASSWDRGINEKLFF.

CDR3 loop: CASTLAGGSEQFF. The CDR3 DNA reads TGTGCCAGCACACTAGCGGGAGGATCCGAGCAGTTCTTC. The chain employs TRBV27 and TRBJ2-1, with 12 bases identical to TRBD2. The J segment lost 10 bases and the V segment lost 7 bases, leaving 5 bases of the junction unmatched. The length of the CDR3 is 13 residues. Germline assignment: CDR1 MNHEY and CDR2 SMNVEV (reference sequence).

This chain joins TRBV3-1 (or the pseudogene TRBV3-2) and TRBJ1-2; perhaps TRBD1 as D (5 bases). V shed 0 bases and J shed 8 bases, with 10 bases lying between them. Germline lookup yields CDR1 LGHDT and CDR2 YNNKEL (reference sequence). The CDR3 runs to 13 residues. CDR3 protein: CASSQEQGKGYTF. CDR3 DNA: TGTGCCAGCAGCCAAGAGCAGGGCAAGGGCTACACCTTC.

The V and J genes are TRBV5-8 and TRBJ1-1; 10 bases match TRBD1. Losses at the gene ends were 5 bases for V and 6 bases for J; bases not matched to a gene: 19. The CDR3 spans 18 residues. The germline V gene has CDR1 SGHTS and CDR2 YDEGEE. CDR3 protein: CASRFLIWTGGVHAEAFF. The CDR3 DNA reads TGTGCCAGCAGGTTCCTTATTTGGACAGGGGGGGTACACGCTGAAGCTTTCTTT.

The chain combines TRBV7-2 with TRBJ2-7, with 8 bases matching TRBD2. V shed 5 bases, J shed 5 bases, and the junction held 8 bases outside the gene matches. CDR3 length equals 14 residues. Germline V lookup: CDR1 SGHTA, CDR2 FQGNSA. Here the CDR3 reads CASSPGLASDEQYF. The CDR3 DNA reads as TGTGCCAGCAGCCCAGGACTAGCTTCCGACGAGCAGTACTTC.

This sequence joins TRBV19 and TRBJ1-1; D remains ambiguous. The CDR3 runs 14 residues. V lost 1 base and J 7 bases, leaving 13 bases between the germline ends. Germline V gene data show CDR1 as LNHDA and CDR2 as SQIVND (reference sequence). Here the CDR3 DNA reads TGTGCCAGTAGTATAGGTACCGACGGGGATGAAGCTTTCTTT. Translation gives CASSIGTDGDEAFF.

In its sample, this clone was seen a few times. The J gene is TRBJ2-4, the V gene TRBV6-5, with D possibly TRBD2 on 5 matching bases. The ends were cut back, 8 bases at V and 6 bases at J, with 17 bases in the middle. In germline, CDR1 is MNHEY, CDR2 SVGAGI. This CDR3 is 14 amino acids long. In DNA, the CDR3 is TGTGCCAGCCCGTACGAGGGAGCCGGAAACATTCAGTACTTC. Its translation: CASPYEGAGNIQYF.

The chain links TRBV5-3 to TRBJ2-1; D is ambiguous. TRBV5-3 is reported as an ORF; its role is uncertain. The V and J ends lost 2 bases and 2 bases respectively, with 11 bases between them. This CDR3 has 15 amino acids. The chain's CDR3 is CARSFLGAPYNEQFF. The CDR3 nucleotides are TGTGCCAGAAGCTTCCTAGGAGCGCCCTACAATGAGCAGTTCTTC.